Listed below are T cell receptor beta chains from one sample, sequenced in a study of tumor and adjacent non-tumor tissue in lung cancer. TCRdb independently ran MiXCR on the multiplex PCR reads; one entry per CDR3 protein. This sample yields 90,000 to 110,000 distinct CDR3 sequences, of which 75% are seen a single time; around a third belongs to the top ten. Material for sequencing was lung tumor tissue. Every receptor here comes from a woman between 55 and 75 years old with non-small cell lung cancer. Both conserved end residues are part of each CDR3. A D gene is named only where the DNA matches it firmly. Some rows mark clone size as missing; the rest say once, few, many or name a class of expanded clone.

j_call,d_call,v_call,clone_size,cdr3_aa,cdr3_nt
TRBJ2-3,TRBD1,TRBV5-6,.,CASSSGTGWTDMQYF,TGTGCCAGCAGCTCAGGGACAGGGTGGACAGATATGCAGTATTTT
TRBJ2-1,.,TRBV6-7,.,CASTIRTGTHSYNEQFF,TGTGCCAGCACGATCAGAACCGGGACTCACTCCTACAATGAGCAGTTCTTC
TRBJ1-2,.,TRBV6-5,once,CASSYGGQPYGYSF,TGTGCCAGCAGTTACGGAGGACAACCCTATGGCTACTCCTTC
TRBJ1-5,.,TRBV4-3,.,CACSQDFRGRNQPQHF,TGCGCCTGCAGCCAAGACTTTAGGGGGAGGAATCAGCCCCAACATTTT
TRBJ2-2,.,TRBV5-1,.,CASSIFAQGVGTGERLF,TGCGCCAGCAGCATTTTCGCGCAGGGCGTAGGAACCGGGGAGCGGCTTTTT
TRBJ2-1,TRBD2,TRBV20-1,.,CSARDSVRLAGNNEQFF,TGCAGTGCTAGAGATTCGGTGCGGCTAGCGGGGAACAATGAGCAGTTCTTC
TRBJ1-1,.,TRBV11-3,.,CPSSRNLDTAEAFF,TGTCCCAGCAGCAGGAATTTGGATACCGCAGAAGCTTTCTTC
TRBJ1-5,TRBD1,TRBV28,.,CASSLDVAGGHQPQHF,TGTGCCAGCAGCCTAGACGTTGCAGGGGGTCATCAGCCCCAGCATTTT
TRBJ2-7,.,TRBV11-2,.,CASSYEQYF,TGTGCCAGCAGCTACGAGCAGTACTTC
TRBJ2-1,.,TRBV11-1,.,CASSLDGDTDEQFF,TGCGCCAGCAGCTTGGATGGGGACACGGATGAGCAGTTCTTC
TRBJ2-6,.,TRBV30,.,CAWSVQGYSGANVMTF,TGTGCCTGGAGTGTACAGGGCTACTCTGGGGCCAACGTCATGACTTTC